A selection of T cell receptor beta chains follows, all from one sample in a study of T cell responses to AZD1222 COVID-19 vaccine. Assay used: immunoSEQ multiplex PCR; TCRdb lists only in-frame clones, some missing. This table holds some 170,000 clones, roughly 92% found once. Sequenced here: peripheral blood, sampled 28 days after the second AZD1222 dose. Source of these receptors: an adult who received the AZD1222 COVID-19 vaccine. The CDR3 runs from the conserved cysteine through the conserved F or W. D genes are given only for firm matches.

cdr3_length d_call j_call v_call cdr3_aa
14 - TRBJ2-2 TRBV5-4 CASSLSENTGELFF
13 - TRBJ1-2 TRBV6-5 CASSFQGTYGYTF
17 - TRBJ2-7 TRBV5-1 CASSLTIRRAEPWEQYF
15 - TRBJ2-7 TRBV21-1 CASSPRTSDDYEQYF
14 - TRBJ2-1 TRBV6-5 CASSYSQKERIQFF
14 - TRBJ2-1 TRBV19 CASTSPGTSRSQFF
16 - TRBJ1-1 TRBV3-1/TRBV3-2 CASSQDWGRVPTEAFF
16 - TRBJ1-1 TRBV13 CASSPAPGHPNTEAFF
15 - TRBJ1-1 TRBV27 CASSPNRGVTTEAFF
17 - TRBJ2-1 TRBV6-2/TRBV6-3 CASSYLSGWYSYNEQFF
17 TRBD2 TRBJ2-7 TRBV9 CASSVEGSGRGTYEQYF
17 - TRBJ2-1 TRBV11-2 CASSPRRGGLLHNEQFF
11 - TRBJ2-7 TRBV29-1 CSAWDSYEQYF
16 - TRBJ2-2 TRBV9 CASSPSVDFTTGELFF
17 - TRBJ2-7 TRBV28 CASSPGTGKAGAYEQYF
13 - TRBJ2-1 TRBV30 CAWSVQGGNEQFF
14 - TRBJ1-5 TRBV3-1/TRBV3-2 CASSQTGVNQPQHF
19 - TRBJ2-3 TRBV21-1 CASSSLKGRTVTSTDTQYF
17 - TRBJ2-7 TRBV3-1/TRBV3-2 CASSQAVRRDKNYEQYF
15 TRBD1 TRBJ1-5 TRBV12-5 CASGSDRGINQPQHF
14 TRBD1 TRBJ1-1 TRBV6-4 CASRKGQGDTEAFF
14 - TRBJ2-5 TRBV2 CASSGEGVIETQYF
16 - TRBJ1-1 TRBV18 CASSPSLQGMNTEAFF
15 TRBD2 TRBJ2-7 TRBV27 CASRGTSGASYEQYF
16 - TRBJ1-1 TRBV28 CASSPLGGEAFLEAFF
15 TRBD2 TRBJ2-3 TRBV10-1 CASSDTGGSTDTQYF
14 TRBD1 TRBJ1-5 TRBV6-6 CASSGQGDNQPQHF
12 - TRBJ2-1 TRBV6-5 CASSSLRDEQFF
11 - TRBJ2-3 TRBV30 CAWGTADTQYF
15 TRBD2 TRBJ2-7 TRBV9 CASSPHSSGAPEQYF
11 - TRBJ2-3 TRBV15 CATRGPGTQYF
13 - TRBJ1-2 TRBV28 CASGDISNYGYTF
14 TRBD2 TRBJ2-3 TRBV7-2 CASNRLAETDTQYF
16 TRBD2 TRBJ2-2 TRBV2 CASGGKLAANTGELFF
17 TRBD1 TRBJ1-6 TRBV7-9 CASSFCCRQGVNSPLHF
13 - TRBJ2-1 TRBV27 CASSLTSSNEQFF
11 - TRBJ1-1 TRBV30 CAWSSGNEAFF
13 - TRBJ1-1 TRBV2 CASSEPGVPEAFF
13 - TRBJ2-5 TRBV18 CASSPGGGETQYF
17 TRBD2 TRBJ2-1 TRBV11-3 CASSPPTGLAGRSEQFF
13 TRBD2 TRBJ2-2 TRBV2 CARGLAGVGELFF